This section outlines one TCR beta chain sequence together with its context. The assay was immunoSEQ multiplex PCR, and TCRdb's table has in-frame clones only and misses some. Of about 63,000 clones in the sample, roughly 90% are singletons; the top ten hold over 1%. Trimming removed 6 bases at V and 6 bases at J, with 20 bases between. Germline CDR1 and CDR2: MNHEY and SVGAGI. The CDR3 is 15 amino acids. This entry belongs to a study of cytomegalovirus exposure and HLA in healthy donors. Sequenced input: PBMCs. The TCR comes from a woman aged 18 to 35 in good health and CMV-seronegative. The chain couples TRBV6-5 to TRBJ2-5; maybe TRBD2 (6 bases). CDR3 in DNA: TGTGCCAGCAGCCACTACCCCCCGGCGGGAAAGACCCAGTACTTC. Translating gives CASSHYPPAGKTQYF.